The 32 T cell receptor beta chains reported below all come from one sample, sequenced in a study of low-dose radiotherapy and immunotherapy resistance in tumors (dated by TCRdb to 2022 to 2024). Sequencer: Illumina HiSeq 2500. Superscript III and a set of TRAV- and TRBV-specific primers were used to synthesize first-strand cDNA, so that both TCRalpha and TCRbeta chains were covered. An approximately 20-cycle PCR with Phusion amplified the TCRs, pairing a constant-region primer with the adapter that was attached to the V primers. Clones were called with MiXCR by TCRdb after fastp trimmed the public reads at Q25, and only in-frame beta chains were retained. CDR3 protein sequences are deduplicated, and each keeps its most common genes and DNA. The sample table contains around 90,000 distinct CDR3 sequences; only one count was recorded for 18% of them. The top ten hold 5% to 6.5% of the sample. In light of the paper, this sample's time point label describes: before trial treatment.

Source: PBMCs, taken before treatment. These receptors were collected from a male donor with prostate cancer.

To note about this clonotype: A far larger clone lies a single base away; this is likely a read error. This chain links TRBV6-6 with TRBJ2-4; D is uncertain. V was clipped by 3 bases and J by 13 bases, with 19 bases between them. This CDR3 has 14 amino acids. The germline V gene has CDR1 MNHNY and CDR2 SVGAGI (reference sequence). This CDR3 is CASSYNSGYNEQYF. In DNA form, the CDR3 reads TGTGCCAGCAGTTATAATTCAGGCTACAATGAGCAGTACTTC.

This clonotype was counted ten times or more. CDR3 DNA sequence: TGTGCCAGCAGCGTAGTCCCCGGGCCCGAGAATGAGCAGTTCTTC. Its translation: CASSVVPGPENEQFF. V gene TRBV9 combines with J gene TRBJ2-1; D gene ambiguous. CDR3 size: 15 residues. V dropped 0 bases and J dropped 7 bases, with 14 bases sitting between them. Germline lookup yields CDR1 SGDLS and CDR2 YYNGEE.

This clonotype has only a few counts. This chain links TRBV20-1 with TRBJ2-3; 10 bases line up with TRBD1. The V and J ends lost 1 base and 6 bases, in that order; junction bases with no gene match: 7. The CDR3 loop spans 15 amino acids. Germline V gene lookup returns CDR1 DFQATT and CDR2 SNEGSKA (reference sequence). The DNA of the CDR3 is TGCAGTGCTAGAGTGGACAGGGGGTACGGGGATACGCAGTATTTT. Protein product: CSARVDRGYGDTQYF.

This clonotype was seen many times. This sequence joins TRBV6-4 and TRBJ2-2, with D possibly matching TRBD2 (6 bases). V was shortened by 0 bases and J by 6 bases, with 11 bases between the two germline ends. CDR3 length equals 15 residues. The germline V gene has CDR1 MRHNA and CDR2 SNTAGT. The CDR3 sequence: CASSDSGTGPGELFF. The CDR3 DNA follows: TGTGCCAGCAGTGACTCGGGGACTGGACCCGGGGAGCTGTTTTTT.

Ten or more counts support this clonotype. This rearrangement joins TRBV3-1 to TRBJ1-5; D possibly corresponds to TRBD1 (5 bases). This CDR3 region has 14 residues. Germline V lookup: CDR1 LGHDT, CDR2 YNNKEL (reference sequence). The V end was cut by 2 bases, the J end by 3 bases, with 8 bases between. The CDR3 DNA reads as TGTGCCAGCAGCCAAACAGGCTACAATCAGCCCCAGCATTTT. It encodes CASSQTGYNQPQHF.

This clonotype has at least ten counts. The chain combines TRBV20-1 with TRBJ1-2; TRBD1 might be the D (5 bases). V shed 0 bases and J shed 4 bases, with 15 bases lying between them. Germline V gene sequence: CDR1 DFQATT, CDR2 SNEGSKA (reference sequence). The length of the CDR3 is 15 residues. The CDR3 nucleotides read TGCAGTGCTAGAGATCGTCGGCAGGGTGGCTATGGCTACACCTTC. This codes for CSARDRRQGGYGYTF.

This clonotype was observed at least ten times. This chain joins TRBV7-9 and TRBJ1-5; no definite D call. Trimming pared 4 bases from V and 2 bases from J, leaving 15 bases between. This CDR3 is built from 16 residues. The germline V gene has CDR1 SEHNR and CDR2 FQNEAQ (reference sequence). Here the CDR3 reads CASSSVGGLGNQPQHF. CDR3 coding DNA: TGTGCCAGCAGCTCCGTGGGAGGGTTGGGCAATCAGCCCCAGCATTTT.

This clonotype was observed many times. The chain combines TRBV4-3 with TRBJ2-4; D gene ambiguous. The CDR3 consists of 13 residues. V lost 0 bases, J lost 10 bases, and 10 bases lay in between. CDR1 and CDR2 (germline): LGHNA, YSLEER. DNA for the CDR3: TGCGCCAGCAGCCAAGAGACGGCTGCTATTCAGTACTTC. Translating gives CASSQETAAIQYF.

Concerning this clonotype itself: A far larger clone is just one base off, so this is likely a read error. V gene TRBV6-5 combines with J gene TRBJ1-2; D may be TRBD1 (5 bases). Germline values: CDR1 MNHEY, CDR2 SVGAGI. This CDR3 contains 13 residues. V was clipped by 8 bases and J by 8 bases, with 18 bases between them. The CDR3 region is CASGEGLIGGYTF. CDR3 in DNA: TGTGCCAGCGGTGAGGGACTGATTGGAGGCTACACCTTC.

This clonotype was observed at least ten times. This chain connects TRBV19 to TRBJ2-7, with D possibly being TRBD1 (5 bases). The CDR3 extends over 16 amino acids. The V gene's germline CDR1 is LNHDA and CDR2 SQIVND (reference sequence). Trimming took off 6 bases at V and 3 bases at J, with 21 bases between the two ends. The CDR3 sequence is CASSPRREGFLYEQYF. The CDR3 DNA follows: TGTGCCAGTAGCCCCCGCAGGGAAGGGTTTCTCTACGAGCAGTACTTC.

This clonotype showed up many times. The chain combines TRBV5-1 with TRBJ1-1; no reliable D call. Germline lookup yields CDR1 SGHRS and CDR2 YFSETQ. The CDR3 is 12 amino acids. Trimming shortened V by 8 bases and J by 0 bases, and 8 bases separated the two germline ends. For the CDR3, the DNA is TGCGCCAGGTCCCACATGAACACTGAAGCTTTCTTT. Its protein product is CARSHMNTEAFF.

This clonotype was seen a single time. The chain combines TRBV14 with TRBJ2-7; 8 bases line up with TRBD1. This CDR3 region has 15 residues. The germline V gene has CDR1 SGHDN and CDR2 FVKESK. Trimming at V came to 3 bases and at J to 3 bases, leaving 7 bases not matched to a gene. CDR3 in DNA: TGTGCCAGCAGCCAGGGAGGACAGGGCCTCTACGAGCAGTACTTC. It is translated as CASSQGGQGLYEQYF.

Turning to this clonotype: A far larger clone is only one base removed, so a read error is likely. J is TRBJ2-3 and V is TRBV6-1; D remains unclear. CDR3 length equals 14 residues. Germline-derived CDR1 and CDR2 are MNHNS and SASEGT. The CDR3: CAISESGWSDTQYF. CDR3 in DNA: TGTGCCATCAGTGAGTCCGGGTGGTCGGATACGCAGTATTTT.

As for this clonotype: A far more abundant clone sits one base away, making this likely a read error. The rearrangement uses TRBV4-2 and TRBJ2-3; weak D call: TRBD2 (6 bases). The CDR3 extends over 14 amino acids. Germline loops: CDR1 LGHNA, CDR2 YNFKEQ. The CDR3 region is CASRYTGSPDTRYF. The DNA for the CDR3 is TGTGCCAGCCGGTATACCGGGAGTCCCGATACGCGGTATTTT.

The rearrangement uses TRBV4-1 and TRBJ2-3, with D unclear. The germline V and J ends were trimmed by 5 bases and 3 bases, with 12 bases remaining between them. Germline lookup yields CDR1 MGHRA and CDR2 YSYEKL. The CDR3 sequence is 14 residues long. The CDR3 sequence is CASSADPRTDTQYF. CDR3 bases: TGCGCCAGCAGCGCGGACCCTAGGACAGATACGCAGTATTTT.

The rearrangement joins TRBV6-2 or TRBV6-3 to TRBJ1-1; TRBD1 is a possible D gene (5 bases). The CDR3 is 13 residues long. Deletions cut 8 bases from V and 5 bases from J, with 15 bases between. Germline V lookup: CDR1 MNHEY, CDR2 SVGEGT. Written as DNA, the CDR3 is TGTGCCAGCTTCCGGGGCCGGCCAACTGAAGCTTTCTTT. Protein: CASFRGRPTEAFF.

This clonotype was counted ten times or more. J is TRBJ2-7 and V is TRBV24-1; 8 nucleotides line up with TRBD1. The CDR3 contains 15 residues. The germline V gene has CDR1 KGHDR and CDR2 SFDVKD. The trim removed 4 bases at V and 3 bases at J, leaving 7 bases unmatched. This chain's CDR3 is CATSDARQGSYEQYF. CDR3 in DNA: TGTGCCACCAGTGACGCCCGACAGGGGAGCTACGAGCAGTACTTC.

The sample holds many counts of this clonotype. The J gene is TRBJ2-1, the V gene TRBV11-2, with TRBD2 matching 7 bases. Germline-derived CDR1 and CDR2 are SGHAT and FQNNGV. The CDR3 contains 15 residues. Trimming took 5 bases from V and 9 from J; bases not matched to a gene: 13. CDR3 DNA: TGTGCCAGCAGCCCCGGAGCGGGGAGAGTTGGTGAGCAGTTCTTC. It yields the protein CASSPGAGRVGEQFF.

Concerning this clonotype: With a far larger clone one base away, a read error is the likely cause. The rearrangement joins TRBV24-1 to TRBJ2-4; 12 nucleotides agree with TRBD1. Matching the DNA end better, TRBJ2-5 makes the J call doubtful. The CDR3 consists of 15 residues. CDR1 is KGHDR, CDR2 SFDVKD, per germline. CDR3 protein: CVTSDGTGGFETQYF. CDR3 nucleotides: TGTGTCACCAGTGATGGGACAGGGGGCTTCGAGACCCAGTACTTC.

This clonotype has ten or more counts. The chain combines TRBV6-2 or TRBV6-3 with TRBJ2-7; maybe TRBD1 (6 bases). Germline lookup yields CDR1 MNHEY and CDR2 SVGEGT. V lost 7 bases, J lost 5 bases, and 15 bases lay in between. The CDR3 is 13 amino acids. As DNA, the CDR3 is TGTGCCAGCATCCTCGGACAGAGTAACGAGCAGTACTTC. Its protein product is CASILGQSNEQYF.

In its sample, this clonotype was seen many times. The chain recombines TRBV2 with TRBJ2-2; D perhaps matches TRBD2 (6 bases). Germline loops: CDR1 SNHLY, CDR2 FYNNEI. The CDR3 is made up of 15 amino acids. V shed 2 bases and J shed 8 bases, with 15 bases lying between them. The DNA for the CDR3 is TGTGCCAGCAGTGAACAGCGGGCGCGGGGAGGGGAGCTGTTTTTT. Its protein product is CASSEQRARGGELFF.

The sample holds many counts of this clonotype. The J gene is TRBJ1-6, the V gene TRBV6-2 or TRBV6-3; 12 bases match TRBD1. The CDR3 totals 17 residues. The trim removed 4 bases at V and 7 bases at J, leaving 8 bases unmatched. CDR1 is MNHEY, CDR2 SVGEGT, per germline. CDR3 nucleotide sequence: TGTGCCAGCAGTTCGAGGGACAGGGGGCCGTTGAATTCACCCCTCCACTTT. It is translated as CASSSRDRGPLNSPLHF.

This clonotype was picked up many times. This chain's CDR3 is CASTRSPGGYEQYF. CDR3 coding DNA: TGTGCCAGCACAAGAAGTCCAGGGGGCTACGAGCAGTACTTC. The chain is built from TRBV12-3 or TRBV12-4 and TRBJ2-7; TRBD1 matches 7 bases. V trimming: 7 bases; J trimming: 3 bases; junction bases outside the gene matches: 9. The CDR3 runs 14 residues.

The gene calls are TRBV5-4 and TRBJ1-4; a possible D gene is TRBD1 (5 bases). The germline V and J ends were trimmed by 10 bases and 5 bases, with 15 bases remaining between them. The CDR3 sequence is 13 residues long. Germline V lookup: CDR1 SGHNT, CDR2 YYREEE (reference sequence). Written as DNA, the CDR3 is TGTGCCTGGGCGGCAGGGCAGAATGAAAAACTGTTTTTT. Amino acid sequence: CAWAAGQNEKLFF.

A note on this clonotype: A far larger clone lies a single base away; this is likely a read error. The chain carries TRBV6-6 and TRBJ2-1; D assignment may be TRBD1 or TRBD2 (5 bases each). CDR1 is MNHNY, CDR2 SVGAGI, per germline (reference sequence). V was clipped by 5 bases and J by 5 bases, with 22 bases between them. This CDR3 is 17 amino acids long. CDR3 nucleotides: TGTGCCAGCAGTAGAAAATCCGGGACCGGCGCCCACAATGAGCAGTTCTTC. It encodes CASSRKSGTGAHNEQFF.

This clonotype was observed at least ten times. The J gene is TRBJ2-7, the V gene TRBV6-2 or TRBV6-3; 9 bases are shared with TRBD2. Germline-derived CDR1 and CDR2 are MNHEY and SVGEGT. CDR3 length equals 15 residues. V dropped 5 bases and J dropped 2; count of bases not matched to a gene: 7. CDR3 sequence reads: CASSVGSSGTYEQYF. Written as DNA, the CDR3 is TGTGCCAGCAGTGTCGGGTCTAGCGGGACCTACGAGCAGTACTTC.

At least ten counts were recorded for this clonotype. The V gene is TRBV9, the J gene TRBJ1-3; D call uncertain. Between the trimmed V and J ends, which lost 1 base and 3 bases, there was a span of 11 bases. This CDR3 contains 15 residues. The V gene's germline CDR1 is SGDLS and CDR2 YYNGEE. The CDR3 is CASSVTVTYGNTIYF. The CDR3 DNA is TGTGCCAGCAGCGTAACAGTTACCTATGGAAACACCATATATTTT. Filled out from reference TRBV9 and TRBJ1-3, the complete variable domain reads DSGVTQTPKHLITATGQRVTLRCSPRSGDLSVYWYQQSLDQGLQFLIQYYNGEERAKGNILERFSAQQFPDLHSELNLSSLELGDSALYFCASSVTVTYGNTIYFGEGSWLTVV.

This clonotype was picked up many times. Just one base apart from a much larger clone, this may be a read error. This chain links TRBV7-2 with TRBJ2-1; no reliable D call. This CDR3 is built from 11 residues. The germline CDR1 and CDR2 sequences are SGHTA and FQGNSA. V lost 3 bases, J lost 3 bases, and 0 bases lay in between. As DNA, the CDR3 is TGTGCCAGCAGCTTCTACAATGAGCAGTTCTTC. It is translated as CASSFYNEQFF.

This clonotype was detected ten times or more. The chain employs TRBV7-2 and TRBJ2-3; D gene unclear. Trimming removed 2 bases at V and 3 bases at J, with 9 bases between. Germline-derived CDR1 and CDR2 are SGHTA and FQGNSA. CDR3 size: 14 residues. CDR3 nucleotide sequence: TGTGCCAGCAGCTTAAGTACTGGAACAGATACGCAGTATTTT. Translated, it gives CASSLSTGTDTQYF. The variable domain in full, completed from reference TRBV7-2 and TRBJ2-3, reads GAGVSQSPSNKVTEKGKDVELRCDPISGHTALYWYRQSLGQGLEFLIYFQGNSAPDKSGLPSDRFSAERTGGSVSTLTIQRTQQEDSAVYLCASSLSTGTDTQYFGPGTRLTVL.

The chain uses TRBV6-1 and TRBJ2-1; 13 bases fit TRBD2. The CDR3 has 19 residues. V trimming: 6 bases; J trimming: 5 bases; junction bases outside the gene matches: 16. The germline gives CDR1 MNHNS, CDR2 SASEGT. DNA of the CDR3: TGTGCCAGCAGCTATCGGGGGACTAGCGGGGTAAAAATGGACAATGAGCAGTTCTTC. Its translation: CASSYRGTSGVKMDNEQFF.

This clonotype was seen at least ten times. V usage is TRBV14 and J usage is TRBJ1-2; D ambiguous. The CDR3 sequence is 15 residues long. The germline gives CDR1 SGHDN, CDR2 FVKESK. Trimming pared 0 bases from V and 4 bases from J, leaving 12 bases between. The CDR3 coding sequence is TGTGCCAGCAGCCAAGATTTTCAGAGCCGCTATGGCTACACCTTC. This translates into CASSQDFQSRYGYTF.

This clonotype was observed a few times. The V and J genes are TRBV19 and TRBJ2-2, with TRBD2 matching 9 bases. CDR3 size: 18 residues. Trimming took 6 bases from V and 6 from J; bases not matched to a gene: 17. The germline gives CDR1 LNHDA, CDR2 SQIVND (reference sequence). CDR3 residues: CASSPRAGGRALAGELFF. The CDR3 DNA reads as TGTGCCAGTAGCCCCCGAGCCGGCGGGAGGGCCTTGGCCGGGGAGCTGTTTTTT.